This T cell receptor (beta chain) was observed in a study of blood T cell repertoires in COVID-19. TCRdb's copy holds only in-frame clones and misses some; the assay was immunoSEQ multiplex PCR. Found here are approximately 15,000 clones, roughly 80% of them singletons; the top ten hold 25% to 30%. The CDR3 runs to 12 residues. Germline loops: CDR1 SGHNT, CDR2 YENEEA. V lost 2 bases to trimming and J lost 6 bases, with 5 bases between them. This rearrangement joins TRBV11-3 to TRBJ2-1; a possible D gene is TRBD2 (5 bases). The source material was peripheral blood. The receptor was derived from a human donor in a cohort sampled during active COVID-19. CDR3 amino acids: CASSLTSNEQFF. The CDR3, as DNA: TGTGCCAGCAGCTTAACTAGCAATGAGCAGTTCTTC.